Following are 30 T cell receptor beta chains from one sample sequenced in a study of identical twins. MiXCR, applied by TCRdb to the 5' RACE reads, yields one record per CDR3 protein. The data show about 210,000 distinct CDR3 sequences, roughly a tenth seen once. The sequenced sample consisted of memory (CD45RO+) T cells sorted from blood. The receptor source for this set is a woman in her late teens or twenties in good health.

The sample holds a few counts of this clonotype. J is TRBJ2-3 and V is TRBV10-3; 7 bases line up with TRBD1. J gave up 7 bases and V 0 bases, and 4 bases lay outside the gene matches. The CDR3 runs to 14 residues. CDR1 is ENHRY and CDR2 is SYGVKD in the germline V gene. CDR3 region: CAISESAGGNTQYF. DNA of the CDR3: TGTGCCATCAGTGAGTCAGCAGGGGGAAATACGCAGTATTTT.

This clonotype has just a few counts. The chain couples TRBV20-1 to TRBJ2-1, with D tentatively TRBD1 or TRBD2 (5 bases each). The germline gives CDR1 DFQATT, CDR2 SNEGSKA (reference sequence). Trimming took off 5 bases at V and 6 bases at J, with 20 bases between the two ends. The CDR3 has 15 amino acids. The CDR3 bases are TGCAGTGCTCCCAGCCCGAGGGGCACCCCCAATGAGCAGTTCTTC. Its protein product is CSAPSPRGTPNEQFF.

This clonotype has ten or more counts. CDR3 amino acids: CASSSGGGPRANNEQFF. CDR3 DNA sequence: TGTGCCAGCAGCTCCGGTGGGGGACCGCGAGCCAACAATGAGCAGTTCTTC. J is TRBJ2-1 and V is TRBV11-2; either TRBD1 or TRBD2 may supply D (5 bases each). CDR3 size: 17 residues. V shed 4 bases and J shed 5 bases, with 21 bases lying between them. Germline lookup yields CDR1 SGHAT and CDR2 FQNNGV.

V gene TRBV3-1 combines with J gene TRBJ1-5; D is ambiguous. Germline V gene lookup returns CDR1 LGHDT and CDR2 YNNKEL (reference sequence). The V gene lost 1 base and the J gene lost 4 bases, with 5 bases spanning the gap. This CDR3 is built from 13 residues. The CDR3 DNA follows: TGTGCCAGCAGCCAAGGGATAAATCAGCCCCAGCATTTT. The encoded protein is CASSQGINQPQHF.

Ten or more counts support this clonotype. The genes are TRBV3-1 and TRBJ2-7; the match to TRBD2 covers 13 bases. Germline-derived CDR1 and CDR2 are LGHDT and YNNKEL (reference sequence). This CDR3 region has 15 residues. Trimming at V came to 3 bases and at J to 5 bases, leaving 4 bases not matched to a gene. Written as DNA, the CDR3 is TGTGCCAGCAGCCACGAGGGACTAGCGGGGAACGAGCAGTACTTC. Its protein product is CASSHEGLAGNEQYF.

There are many counts of this clonotype. The V and J genes are TRBV11-2 and TRBJ2-3; D not certain. Germline CDR1 reads SGHAT; CDR2 reads FQNNGV. Trimming cost V 7 bases and J 0 bases, with 8 bases left between them. The CDR3 spans 13 residues. CDR3 DNA sequence: TGTGCCAGCAAGGCGCCTAGCACAGATACGCAGTATTTT. It encodes CASKAPSTDTQYF.

This clonotype was seen more than once but under ten times. The chain links TRBV12-3 or TRBV12-4 to TRBJ2-1; TRBD2 matches at 8 bases. Losses at the gene ends were 6 bases for V and 0 bases for J; bases not matched to a gene: 7. The CDR3 runs to 16 residues. CDR3 in DNA: TGTGCCAGCAGAATATCCGGGACTAGCTCCTACAATGAGCAGTTCTTC. It is translated as CASRISGTSSYNEQFF.

This clonotype was recorded many times. This sequence joins TRBV7-9 and TRBJ1-1, with D perhaps matching TRBD1 (6 bases). The V gene's germline CDR1 is SEHNR and CDR2 FQNEAQ (reference sequence). V lost 3 bases and J lost 4, with 9 bases in between. CDR3 length equals 13 residues. This chain's CDR3 is CASSFVRGTEAFF. The CDR3 DNA sequence: TGTGCCAGCAGCTTCGTCAGGGGCACTGAAGCTTTCTTT. Based on the CDR3 plus reference TRBV7-9 and TRBJ1-1, the full variable domain is DTGVSQNPRHKITKRGQNVTFRCDPISEHNRLYWYRQTLGQGPEFLTYFQNEAQLEKSRLLSDRFSAERPKGSFSTLEIQRTEQGDSAMYLCASSFVRGTEAFFGQGTRLTVV.

The J gene is TRBJ2-3, the V gene TRBV19; D remains ambiguous. The CDR3 is made up of 11 amino acids. The V gene lost 3 bases and the J gene lost 4 bases, with 2 bases spanning the gap. The germline CDR1 and CDR2 sequences are LNHDA and SQIVND (reference sequence). CDR3 protein: CASSMADTQYF. The CDR3, as DNA: TGTGCCAGTAGTATGGCAGATACGCAGTATTTT.

This clonotype appeared a few times. The chain carries TRBV12-3 or TRBV12-4 and TRBJ2-3; 9 nucleotides align to TRBD2. CDR3 length: 15 amino acids. The V segment lost 7 bases and the J segment 6 bases; nucleotides outside the gene matches: 11. The CDR3 DNA reads as TGTGCCAGCACCCAAGCGGGGGGCTGGGGGGATACGCAGTATTTT. Translated: CASTQAGGWGDTQYF.

CDR3 sequence (DNA): TGTGCCAGCAGCTTAGGTAGCGGGATAGCCTCCTACAATGAGCAGTTCTTC. Amino acids: CASSLGSGIASYNEQFF. V and J are TRBV11-3 and TRBJ2-1; the match to TRBD2 covers 8 bases. The CDR3 runs 17 residues. Germline-derived CDR1 and CDR2 are SGHNT and YENEEA. V dropped 1 base and J dropped 0; count of bases not matched to a gene: 5.

This chain uses TRBV5-1 with TRBJ2-3, with 9 positions matching TRBD2. The germline CDR1 and CDR2 sequences are SGHRS and YFSETQ. There are 15 residues in the CDR3. Trimming cost V 2 bases and J 6 bases; bases outside gene matches: 7. For the CDR3, the DNA is TGCGCCAGCAGCTTATTCGGCGGGGGGGCGGATACGCAGTATTTT. Translated: CASSLFGGGADTQYF.

The chain has TRBV6-1 and TRBJ2-7; unclear D gene. The CDR3 contains 14 residues. Germline V gene lookup returns CDR1 MNHNS and CDR2 SASEGT. Trimming cost V 6 bases and J 2 bases, with 14 bases left between them. The CDR3 spells CASSRDFATYEQYF. DNA for the CDR3: TGTGCCAGCAGCCGCGACTTCGCCACCTACGAGCAGTACTTC.

This clonotype appeared many times. The CDR3 DNA is TGTGCCAGCAGCTTAACGCCGGGACAGGGGTCCCATGAGCAGTTCTTC. Translation gives CASSLTPGQGSHEQFF. The gene calls are TRBV7-2 and TRBJ2-1; 10 nucleotides align to TRBD1. The CDR3 contains 16 residues. V shed 2 bases, J shed 8 bases, and the junction held 9 bases outside the gene matches. CDR1 SGHTA and CDR2 FQGNSA come from the germline V gene.

There are a few counts of this clonotype. The chain couples TRBV19 to TRBJ2-5, with D unclear. Germline V gives CDR1 LNHDA, CDR2 SQIVND (reference sequence). The CDR3 extends over 13 amino acids. Trimming stripped 6 bases from V and 1 base from J, with 9 bases between. This CDR3 is CASRGRIQETQYF. The CDR3 coding sequence is TGTGCCAGTAGAGGGCGGATCCAAGAGACCCAGTACTTC.

This chain links TRBV20-1 with TRBJ2-1; weak D call: TRBD2 (6 bases). The germline V and J ends were trimmed by 0 bases and 9 bases, with 15 bases remaining between them. CDR3 size: 14 residues. Per the germline V gene, CDR1 is DFQATT and CDR2 is SNEGSKA (reference sequence). CDR3 DNA sequence: TGCAGTGCTAGAGAAGCGGGCCACGGGGGTGAGCAGTTCTTC. This encodes CSAREAGHGGEQFF.

This clonotype was seen a few times. This sequence joins TRBV24-1 and TRBJ2-5; tentative D call: TRBD2 (5 bases). The germline V gene encodes CDR1 KGHDR and CDR2 SFDVKD. Trimming cost V 2 bases and J 5 bases, with 8 bases left between them. The CDR3 length is 13 residues. DNA of the CDR3: TGTGCCACCAGTGATTCGGGAAGCGAGACCCAGTACTTC. This encodes CATSDSGSETQYF.

In this sample, this clonotype turned up a few times. The chain is built from TRBV12-3 or TRBV12-4 and TRBJ1-2; D is ambiguous. The CDR3 runs to 14 residues. The V end was cut by 3 bases, the J end by 7 bases, with 15 bases between. CDR3 in amino acids: CASSLTTTRTGYTF. The CDR3 DNA sequence: TGTGCCAGCAGTTTGACAACGACTCGCACTGGCTACACCTTC.

The V and J genes are TRBV6-6 and TRBJ1-2; D is ambiguous. From germline, CDR1 is MNHNY and CDR2 SVGAGI (reference sequence). V lost 6 bases and J lost 0, with 8 bases in between. The CDR3 sequence is 13 residues long. The CDR3 bases are TGTGCCAGCAGCACCACCGCTAACTATGGCTACACCTTC. This translates into CASSTTANYGYTF.

This clonotype was seen a few times. This rearrangement joins TRBV11-2 to TRBJ2-5, with D maybe TRBD1 (6 bases). This CDR3 spans 13 amino acids. Germline V lookup: CDR1 SGHAT, CDR2 FQNNGV. Trimming left V 7 bases short and J 3 bases short, with 12 bases between. Written as DNA, the CDR3 is TGTGCCAGCACCAGGACAGCCGAAGAGACCCAGTACTTC. Protein: CASTRTAEETQYF.

This chain connects TRBV7-9 to TRBJ2-7; D is possibly TRBD2 (6 bases). The V gene lost 6 bases and the J gene lost 2 bases, with 14 bases spanning the gap. The CDR3 runs to 14 residues. The germline V gene has CDR1 SEHNR and CDR2 FQNEAQ (reference sequence). The CDR3 nucleotides are TGTGCCAGCAGTCCGGGGCGGGATCCCTACGAGCAGTACTTC. This codes for CASSPGRDPYEQYF.

This clonotype was detected many times. This chain connects TRBV6-1 to TRBJ1-3; D is unclear. The V gene lost 6 bases and the J gene lost 0 bases, with 12 bases spanning the gap. Germline V CDR1 and CDR2: MNHNS, SASEGT. This CDR3 has 15 residues. The CDR3 protein is CASSPTQDSGNTIYF. The CDR3 DNA follows: TGTGCCAGCAGCCCCACGCAGGACTCTGGAAACACCATATATTTT.

The chain combines TRBV9 with TRBJ2-1, with TRBD1 identical over 7 bases. CDR1 is SGDLS, CDR2 YYNGEE, per germline. The CDR3 runs 14 residues. V shed 1 base and J 9 bases; nucleotides not matched to a gene: 7. CDR3 sequence (DNA): TGTGCCAGCAGCGTAAGGGCAGGGGGTGGTGAGCAGTTCTTC. It codes for CASSVRAGGGEQFF. The variable domain in full, completed from reference TRBV9 and TRBJ2-1, reads DSGVTQTPKHLITATGQRVTLRCSPRSGDLSVYWYQQSLDQGLQFLIQYYNGEERAKGNILERFSAQQFPDLHSELNLSSLELGDSALYFCASSVRAGGGEQFFGPGTRLTVL.

This clonotype occurred many times. V usage is TRBV12-3 or TRBV12-4 and J usage is TRBJ2-2; the D is unclear. V was trimmed by 4 bases and J by 0 bases, leaving 6 bases between them. CDR3 length: 14 residues. The CDR3 reads CASSWHANTGELFF. DNA of the CDR3: TGTGCCAGCAGTTGGCACGCGAACACCGGGGAGCTGTTTTTT.

This clonotype has only a few counts. The J gene is TRBJ2-2, the V gene TRBV30; D ambiguous. Germline CDR1 and CDR2: GTSNPN and SVGIG (reference sequence). The germline V and J ends were trimmed by 1 base and 5 bases, with 8 bases remaining between them. The CDR3 totals 13 residues. CDR3 in DNA: TGTGCCTGGAGTGGAGAAGCGACCGGGGAGCTGTTTTTT. The encoded protein is CAWSGEATGELFF.

The rearrangement links TRBV7-2 to TRBJ2-7; D is perhaps TRBD2 (6 bases). The CDR3 extends over 16 amino acids. Trimming shortened V by 0 bases and J by 0 bases, and 12 bases separated the two germline ends. Germline V lookup: CDR1 SGHTA, CDR2 FQGNSA. The CDR3 bases are TGTGCCAGCAGCTTAGCTTTAGCGGATAGCTCCTACGAGCAGTACTTC. Encoded protein: CASSLALADSSYEQYF. The entire variable domain, with the rest obtained from reference TRBV7-2 and TRBJ2-7, is as follows: GAGVSQSPSNKVTEKGKDVELRCDPISGHTALYWYRQSLGQGLEFLIYFQGNSAPDKSGLPSDRFSAERTGGSVSTLTIQRTQQEDSAVYLCASSLALADSSYEQYFGPGTRLTVT.

This clonotype was seen only a few times. The genes are TRBV19 and TRBJ2-1; TRBD2 matches 12 bases. The V and J ends lost 7 bases and 7 bases, in that order; junction bases with no gene match: 8. This CDR3 spans 15 amino acids. Germline lookup yields CDR1 LNHDA and CDR2 SQIVND (reference sequence). CDR3 sequence reads: CASTLLAGGANEQFF. CDR3 coding DNA: TGTGCCAGTACCCTACTAGCGGGAGGAGCAAATGAGCAGTTCTTC.

The chain combines TRBV7-9 with TRBJ1-5; D is possibly TRBD1 (6 bases). Trimming took 1 base from V and 4 from J, leaving 8 bases between them. The germline V gene encodes CDR1 SEHNR and CDR2 FQNEAQ (reference sequence). The CDR3 totals 14 residues. CDR3 loop: CASSLGTANQPQHF. DNA for the CDR3: TGTGCCAGCAGCTTAGGGACAGCGAATCAGCCCCAGCATTTT. The full variable domain, its missing parts supplied by reference TRBV7-9 and TRBJ1-5, is DTGVSQNPRHKITKRGQNVTFRCDPISEHNRLYWYRQTLGQGPEFLTYFQNEAQLEKSRLLSDRFSAERPKGSFSTLEIQRTEQGDSAMYLCASSLGTANQPQHFGDGTRLSIL.

This clonotype came up many times. V is TRBV12-3 or TRBV12-4 and J is TRBJ2-1; D call uncertain. V was cut by 3 bases and J by 12 bases, with 15 bases left in between. There are 13 residues in the CDR3. CDR3 DNA: TGTGCCAGCAGTTTGAGTACCGTTGGCGGGCAGTTCTTC. This translates into CASSLSTVGGQFF.

The gene calls are TRBV7-8 and TRBJ2-3, with 8 nucleotides matching TRBD1. With V trimmed by 7 bases and J by 3 bases, 9 bases remained unmatched. This CDR3 has 15 amino acids. CDR1 and CDR2 (germline): SGHVS, FQNEAQ. The CDR3 bases are TGTGCCAGCAACCTTGCAGGGGGCTGGACAGATACGCAGTATTTT. This encodes CASNLAGGWTDTQYF.